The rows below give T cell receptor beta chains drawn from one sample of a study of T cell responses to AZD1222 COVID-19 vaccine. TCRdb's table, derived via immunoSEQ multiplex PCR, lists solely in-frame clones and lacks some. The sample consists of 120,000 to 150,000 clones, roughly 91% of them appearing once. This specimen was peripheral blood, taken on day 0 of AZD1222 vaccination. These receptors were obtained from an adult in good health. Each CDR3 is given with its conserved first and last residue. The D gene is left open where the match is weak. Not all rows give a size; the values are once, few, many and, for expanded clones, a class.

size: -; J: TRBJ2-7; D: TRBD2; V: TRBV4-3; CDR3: CASSPSIAGSYEQYF; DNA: TGCGCCAGCAGTCCTTCTATAGCGGGATCTTACGAGCAGTACTTC
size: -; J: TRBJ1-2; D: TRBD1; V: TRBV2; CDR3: CASGQGVGGYTF; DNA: TGTGCCAGCGGACAGGGGGTAGGGGGCTACACCTTC
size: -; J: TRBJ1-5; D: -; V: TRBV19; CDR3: CASSSFNQPQHF; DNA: TGTGCCAGTAGTTCGTTCAATCAGCCCCAGCATTTT
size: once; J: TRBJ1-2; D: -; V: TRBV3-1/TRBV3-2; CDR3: CASSPKGYGYTF; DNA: TGTGCCAGCAGTCCAAAGGGCTATGGCTACACCTTC
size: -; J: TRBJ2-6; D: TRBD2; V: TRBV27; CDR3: CASSPRWGGISGANVLTF; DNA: TGTGCCAGCAGTCCCCGATGGGGGGGGATCTCTGGGGCCAACGTCCTGACTTTC
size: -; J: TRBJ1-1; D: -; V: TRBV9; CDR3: CASSATVLKNTEAFF; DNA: TGTGCCAGCAGCGCCACCGTACTAAAAAACACTGAAGCTTTCTTT
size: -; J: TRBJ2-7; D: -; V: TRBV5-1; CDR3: CASSLEGLKLSYEQYF; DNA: TGCGCCAGCAGCTTGGAGGGACTGAAACTCTCCTACGAGCAGTACTTC
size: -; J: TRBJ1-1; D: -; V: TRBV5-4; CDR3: CASSPGVVLALEAFF; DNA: TGTGCCAGCAGCCCGGGCGTCGTCTTAGCCCTTGAAGCTTTCTTT
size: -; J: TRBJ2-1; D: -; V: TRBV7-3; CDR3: CASSPNLGPPRYNEQFF; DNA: TGTGCCAGCAGCCCAAACCTTGGACCCCCGCGATACAATGAGCAGTTCTTC
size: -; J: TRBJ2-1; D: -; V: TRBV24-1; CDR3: CATSDSPGRGSYNEQFF; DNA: TGTGCCACCAGTGATTCGCCGGGACGGGGCTCCTACAATGAGCAGTTCTTC
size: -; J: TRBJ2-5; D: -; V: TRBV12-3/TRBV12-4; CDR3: CASSWPARKTQYF; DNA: TGTGCCAGCAGTTGGCCGGCCCGGAAGACCCAGTACTTC
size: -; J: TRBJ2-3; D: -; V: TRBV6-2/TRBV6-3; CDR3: CASSDLGAGIQNTQYF; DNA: TGTGCCAGCAGTGACTTAGGGGCGGGGATCCAAAATACGCAGTATTTT
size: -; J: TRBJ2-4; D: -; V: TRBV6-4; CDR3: CASTAGLAKNIQYF; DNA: TGTGCCAGCACGGCAGGGCTAGCCAAAAACATTCAGTACTTC
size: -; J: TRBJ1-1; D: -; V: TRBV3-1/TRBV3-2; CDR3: CASSQAGSTEAFF; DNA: TGTGCCAGCAGCCAGGCAGGGAGTACTGAAGCTTTCTTT
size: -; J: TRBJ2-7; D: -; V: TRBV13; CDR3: CASSLPQQGTEQYF; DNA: TGTGCCAGCAGCTTACCTCAACAGGGCACCGAGCAGTACTTC
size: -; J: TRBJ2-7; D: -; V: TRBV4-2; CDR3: CASSQEVGKTVYEQYF; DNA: TGTGCCAGCAGCCAAGAGGTGGGAAAGACGGTCTACGAGCAGTACTTC
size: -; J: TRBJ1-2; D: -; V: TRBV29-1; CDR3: CSVETPRAPNYGYTF; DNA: TGCAGCGTTGAAACCCCCAGGGCACCCAACTATGGCTACACCTTC